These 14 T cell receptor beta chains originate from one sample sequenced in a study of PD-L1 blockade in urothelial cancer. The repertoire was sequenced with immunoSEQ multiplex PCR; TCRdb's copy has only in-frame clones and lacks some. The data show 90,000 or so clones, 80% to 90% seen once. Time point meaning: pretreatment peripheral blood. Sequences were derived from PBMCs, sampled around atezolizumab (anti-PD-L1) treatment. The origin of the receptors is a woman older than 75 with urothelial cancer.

The CDR3 DNA follows: TGTGCCAGCAGCTTAAGGGGTAGCGCAGATACGCAGTATTTT. Encoded protein: CASSLRGSADTQYF. The chain combines TRBV7-3 with TRBJ2-3, with D possibly being TRBD2 (5 bases). The V and J ends lost 1 base and 4 bases respectively, with 9 bases between them. CDR1 and CDR2 (germline): SGHTA, FQGTGA. The CDR3 loop spans 14 amino acids.

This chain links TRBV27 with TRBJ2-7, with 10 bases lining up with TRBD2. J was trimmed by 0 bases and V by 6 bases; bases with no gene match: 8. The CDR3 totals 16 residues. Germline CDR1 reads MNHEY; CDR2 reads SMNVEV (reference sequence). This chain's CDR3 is CASRGSGRKSSYEQYF. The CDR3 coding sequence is TGTGCCAGCAGGGGTAGCGGGAGGAAAAGCTCCTACGAGCAGTACTTC.

The CDR3 DNA sequence: TGCGCCAGCAGCTTGGACACTCTGGATGGCGGGTTCTTC. As protein: CASSLDTLDGGFF. V gene TRBV5-1 combines with J gene TRBJ2-1; D is unresolved. The CDR3 totals 13 residues. Germline values: CDR1 SGHRS, CDR2 YFSETQ. V lost 0 bases and J lost 15, with 16 bases in between.

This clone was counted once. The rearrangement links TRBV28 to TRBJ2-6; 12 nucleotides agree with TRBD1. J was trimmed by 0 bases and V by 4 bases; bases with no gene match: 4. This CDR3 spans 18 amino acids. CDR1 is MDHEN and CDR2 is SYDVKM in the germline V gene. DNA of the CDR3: TGTGCCAGCAGTTCCGGGACAGGGGGCATCTCTGGGGCCAACGTCCTGACTTTC. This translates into CASSSGTGGISGANVLTF.

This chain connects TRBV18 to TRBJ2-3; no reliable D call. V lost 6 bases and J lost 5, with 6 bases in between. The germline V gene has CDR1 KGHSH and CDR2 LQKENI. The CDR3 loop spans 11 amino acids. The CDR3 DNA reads TGTGCCAGCTCCACAAAAGATACGCAGTATTTT. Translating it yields CASSTKDTQYF.

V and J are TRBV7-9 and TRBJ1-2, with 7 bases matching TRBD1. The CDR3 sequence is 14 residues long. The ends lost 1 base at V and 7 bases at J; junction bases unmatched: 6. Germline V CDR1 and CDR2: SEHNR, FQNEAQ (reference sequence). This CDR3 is CASSLETGFGGYTF. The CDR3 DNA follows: TGTGCCAGCAGCTTAGAGACAGGGTTCGGTGGCTACACCTTC.

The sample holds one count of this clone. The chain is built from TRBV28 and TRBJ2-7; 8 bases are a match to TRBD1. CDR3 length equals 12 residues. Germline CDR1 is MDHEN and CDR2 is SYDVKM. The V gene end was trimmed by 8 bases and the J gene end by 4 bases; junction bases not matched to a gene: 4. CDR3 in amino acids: CASGTGGYEQYF. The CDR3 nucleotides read TGTGCCAGCGGGACAGGCGGGTACGAGCAGTACTTC. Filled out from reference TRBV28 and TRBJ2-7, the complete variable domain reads DVKVTQSSRYLVKRTGEKVFLECVQDMDHENMFWYRQDPGLGLRLIYFSYDVKMKEKGDIPEGYSVSREKKERFSLILESASTNQTSMYLCASGTGGYEQYFGPGTRLTVT.

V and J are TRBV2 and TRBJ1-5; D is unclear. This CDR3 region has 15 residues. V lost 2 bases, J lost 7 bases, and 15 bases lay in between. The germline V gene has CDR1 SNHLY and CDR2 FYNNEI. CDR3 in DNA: TGTGCCAGCAGTGAATTTTCGGGGAATAACCAGCCCCAGCATTTT. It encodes CASSEFSGNNQPQHF.

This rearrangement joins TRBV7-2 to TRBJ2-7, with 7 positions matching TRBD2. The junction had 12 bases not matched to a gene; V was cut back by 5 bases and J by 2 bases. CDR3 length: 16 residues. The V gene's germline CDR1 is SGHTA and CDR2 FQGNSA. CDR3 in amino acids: CASSLGGAGDPYEQYF. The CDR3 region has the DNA TGTGCCAGCAGCCTGGGAGGGGCGGGAGACCCCTACGAGCAGTACTTC.

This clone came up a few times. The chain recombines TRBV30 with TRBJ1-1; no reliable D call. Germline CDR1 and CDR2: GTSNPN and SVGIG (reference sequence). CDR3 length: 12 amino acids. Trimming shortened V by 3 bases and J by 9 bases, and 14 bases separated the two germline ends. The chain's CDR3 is CAWRLAVGKAFF. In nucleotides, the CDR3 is TGTGCCTGGAGATTGGCGGTCGGAAAAGCTTTCTTT.

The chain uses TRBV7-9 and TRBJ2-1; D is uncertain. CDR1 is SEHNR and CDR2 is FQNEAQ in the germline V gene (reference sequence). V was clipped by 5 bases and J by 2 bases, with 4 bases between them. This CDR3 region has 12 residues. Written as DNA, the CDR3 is TGTGCCAGCAGCGGGCCCTACAATGAGCAGTTCTTC. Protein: CASSGPYNEQFF.

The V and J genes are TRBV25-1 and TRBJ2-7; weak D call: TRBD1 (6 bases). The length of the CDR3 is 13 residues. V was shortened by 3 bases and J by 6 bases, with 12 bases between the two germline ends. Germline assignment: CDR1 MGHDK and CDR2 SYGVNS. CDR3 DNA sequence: TGTGCCAGCAGTGATCTTACAGGGACCGAGCAGTACTTC. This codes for CASSDLTGTEQYF.

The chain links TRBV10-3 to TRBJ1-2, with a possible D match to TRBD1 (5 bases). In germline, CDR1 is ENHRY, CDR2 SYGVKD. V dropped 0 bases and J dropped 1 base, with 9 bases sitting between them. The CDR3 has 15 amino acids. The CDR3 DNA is TGTGCCATCAGTGAGTCCGCAGGGTATAACTATGGCTACACCTTC. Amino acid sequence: CAISESAGYNYGYTF.

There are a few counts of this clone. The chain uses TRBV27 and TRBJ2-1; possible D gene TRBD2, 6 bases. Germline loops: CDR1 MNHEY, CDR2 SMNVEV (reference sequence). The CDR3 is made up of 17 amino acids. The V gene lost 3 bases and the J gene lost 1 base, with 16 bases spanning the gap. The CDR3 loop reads CASSLVPAGGSYNEQFF. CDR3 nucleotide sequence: TGTGCCAGCAGTTTGGTACCAGCGGGCGGATCCTACAATGAGCAGTTCTTC.